This T cell receptor beta chain was retrieved from a study of T cells in Graves' hyperthyroidism and ophthalmopathy. The source material, RNA transcripts, was used to amplify TCR beta CDR3 regions. The primer set for the first-round RT-PCR of the TCR CDR3 was HTBI. TCRdb reprocessed the multiplex PCR reads with MiXCR, giving one entry per CDR3 protein. The sample has fewer than 700,000 distinct CDR3 sequences; 15% to 20% are singletons. Germline-derived CDR1 and CDR2 are SGHVS and FQNEAQ. CDR3 length: 16 residues. V lost 6 bases to trimming and J lost 7 bases; unmatched junction nucleotides: 12. This receptor was taken from a woman under 30 with Graves' ophthalmopathy. This sequence joins TRBV7-8 and TRBJ2-2; 9 bases match TRBD1. Specimen: blood. The CDR3, as DNA: TGTGCCAGCAGACTCGCCACAGGGGGCCGGTTCGGGGAGCTGTTTTTT. The encoded protein is CASRLATGGRFGELFF.